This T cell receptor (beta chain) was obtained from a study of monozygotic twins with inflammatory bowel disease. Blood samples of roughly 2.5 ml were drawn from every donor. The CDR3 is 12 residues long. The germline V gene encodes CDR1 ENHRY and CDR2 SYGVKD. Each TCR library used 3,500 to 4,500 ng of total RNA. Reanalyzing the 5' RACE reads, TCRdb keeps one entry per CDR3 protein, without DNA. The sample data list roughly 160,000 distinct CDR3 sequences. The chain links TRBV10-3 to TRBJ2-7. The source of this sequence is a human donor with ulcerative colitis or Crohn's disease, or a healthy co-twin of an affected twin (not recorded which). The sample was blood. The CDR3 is CAIRVQSYEQYF.